The 16 T cell receptor beta chains presented below share a single source sample, sequenced in a study of immune characterization of retroperitoneal liposarcoma. Using its own MiXCR run on the PCR reads, TCRdb lists one record per CDR3 protein. This sample has 12,000 or so distinct CDR3 sequences, with about a quarter found just once. The specimen sequenced was tumor tissue. The receptor set was obtained from a female donor with retroperitoneal liposarcoma.

This clonotype was recorded a few times. The chain recombines TRBV6-1 with TRBJ1-5, with 10 bases fitting TRBD1. CDR1 MNHNS and CDR2 SASEGT come from the germline V gene. This CDR3 has 17 amino acids. After removal of 6 bases from V and 0 bases from J, the junction contained 8 bases not matched to a gene. The CDR3 sequence: CASRTGGAGNSNQPQHF. Written as DNA, the CDR3 is TGTGCCAGCAGGACAGGGGGCGCGGGGAATAGCAATCAGCCCCAGCATTTT.

The CDR3 sequence is CASREGLAVSYEQYF. CDR3 DNA sequence: TGCGCCAGCAGAGAAGGACTAGCGGTCTCCTACGAGCAGTACTTC. The J gene is TRBJ2-3, the V gene TRBV10-2, with 10 nucleotides matching TRBD2. The J call may not be correct, given that the DNA end is closer to TRBJ2-7. CDR3 length: 15 residues. Per germline, CDR1 WSHSY and CDR2 SAAADI.

The chain is built from TRBV6-1 and TRBJ1-2; TRBD1 matches 10 bases. The CDR3 runs to 13 residues. In germline, CDR1 is MNHNS, CDR2 SASEGT. Trimming took 6 bases from V and 8 from J; bases not matched to a gene: 6. CDR3: CASRERTGGGYTF. CDR3 nucleotides: TGTGCCAGCAGGGAGCGGACAGGGGGAGGCTACACCTTC.

This chain joins TRBV7-4 and TRBJ2-1, with D possibly being TRBD2 (6 bases). The length of the CDR3 is 14 residues. Germline CDR1 SGHVT, CDR2 SQSDAQ. V was clipped by 1 base and J by 13 bases, with 17 bases between them. The CDR3, as DNA: TGTGCCAGCAGCTTAGAACGGGGGAAAGAGACCCAGTTCTTC. Its translation is CASSLERGKETQFF.

The sample holds a few counts of this clonotype. The chain uses TRBV12-3 or TRBV12-4 and TRBJ2-1; perhaps TRBD2 as D (6 bases). This CDR3 has 14 residues. V lost 7 bases and J 13 bases, leaving 23 bases between the germline ends. The CDR3 here is CASTLGGSQETQFF. For the CDR3, the DNA is TGTGCCAGCACCTTGGGGGGTTCCCAAGAGACCCAGTTCTTC.

V usage is TRBV12-3 or TRBV12-4 and J usage is TRBJ2-3, with 10 bases lining up with TRBD1. The CDR3 covers 14 residues. V shed 4 bases and J 6 bases; nucleotides not matched to a gene: 4. For the CDR3, the DNA is TGTGCCAGCAGTTCGAGGACAGGGGGTGATACGCAGTATTTT. Protein sequence: CASSSRTGGDTQYF.

This clonotype was seen at least ten times. The chain joins TRBV7-6 to TRBJ2-5, with D hard to call. V shed 6 bases and J shed 11 bases, with 16 bases lying between them. The CDR3 loop spans 12 amino acids. The germline V gene has CDR1 SGHVS and CDR2 FNYEAQ. The CDR3 DNA is TGTGCCAGCAGTTCCGCTTACAATGAGCAGTACTTC. Translated: CASSSAYNEQYF.

Many counts were recorded for this clonotype. The chain employs TRBV11-1 and TRBJ2-1, with 7 bases matching TRBD1. The CDR3 contains 14 residues. The germline V gene encodes CDR1 SGHAT and CDR2 FQDESV (reference sequence). After removal of 5 bases from V and 13 bases from J, the junction contained 14 bases not matched to a gene. CDR3 sequence (DNA): TGTGCCAGCAGCAGAAGGGGGCCTTGGGAGACCCAGTTCTTC. As protein: CASSRRGPWETQFF.

The chain recombines TRBV6-1 with TRBJ2-3; D unclear. The V gene's germline CDR1 is MNHNS and CDR2 SASEGT. This CDR3 comprises 15 residues. Trimming left V 1 base short and J 0 bases short, with 8 bases between. The CDR3 nucleotides are TGTGCCAGCAGTGAAGAAGATGGGAGCACAGATACGCAGTATTTT. Protein sequence: CASSEEDGSTDTQYF.

This clonotype was seen ten or more times. CDR3 bases: TGTGCCAGCAGTTTAGGGGGCCCTTACAATGAGCAGTTCTTC. This sequence encodes CASSLGGPYNEQFF. The chain uses TRBV12-3 or TRBV12-4 and TRBJ2-1, with D perhaps matching TRBD1 (5 bases). CDR3 length: 14 amino acids. The V end was cut by 1 base, the J end by 4 bases, with 8 bases between.

This clonotype was recorded at least ten times. The rearrangement uses TRBV6-6 and TRBJ2-4; 11 nucleotides line up with TRBD1. The J call may not be correct, given that the DNA end is closer to TRBJ2-5. Looked up from germline, CDR1 is MNHNY and CDR2 is SVGAGI (reference sequence). The CDR3 is 15 amino acids. Here the CDR3 DNA reads TGTGCCAGCAGTTACTCGGGGACAGGGGGGGAGACCCAGTACTTC. It specifies CASSYSGTGGETQYF.

This clonotype was seen ten or more times. The chain carries TRBV7-2 and TRBJ2-3, with D unclear. The CDR3 extends over 12 amino acids. Looked up from germline, CDR1 is SGHTA and CDR2 is FQGNSA. V was cut by 5 bases and J by 6 bases, with 9 bases left in between. The CDR3 nucleotides are TGTGCCAGCAGCCCGACTGGGGATACGCAGTATTTT. It codes for CASSPTGDTQYF. Complete variable domain (other parts from reference TRBV7-2 and TRBJ2-3): GAGVSQSPSNKVTEKGKDVELRCDPISGHTALYWYRQSLGQGLEFLIYFQGNSAPDKSGLPSDRFSAERTGGSVSTLTIQRTQQEDSAVYLCASSPTGDTQYFGPGTRLTVL.

This clonotype was counted a few times. The rearrangement links TRBV6-1 to TRBJ1-2; D may be TRBD1 (5 bases). V lost 6 bases and J 8 bases, leaving 16 bases between the germline ends. CDR3 length: 13 residues. Germline CDR1 MNHNS, CDR2 SASEGT. CDR3 in amino acids: CASRESGPGGYTF. The CDR3 DNA reads TGTGCCAGCAGAGAATCAGGGCCGGGGGGCTACACCTTC.

The J gene is TRBJ2-5, the V gene TRBV7-3; 12 bases match TRBD1. CDR1 is SGHTA, CDR2 FQGTGA, per germline. The CDR3 consists of 17 residues. V lost 3 bases, J lost 1 base, and 6 bases stayed unmatched. Here the CDR3 DNA reads TGTGCCAGCAGCTTGGGGACAGGGGGCGCGTCCCAAGAGACCCAGTACTTC. This sequence encodes CASSLGTGGASQETQYF.

For this clonotype: A read error may produce the germline difference seen at one junction end. This chain joins TRBV6-6 and TRBJ2-1; D remains ambiguous. In germline, CDR1 is MNHNY, CDR2 SVGAGI (reference sequence). This CDR3 spans 15 amino acids. CDR3 loop: CVSSETSPLGLEQFF. The CDR3 DNA sequence: TGTGTCAGCAGTGAGACGTCCCCTTTGGGTCTCGAGCAGTTCTTC.

This clonotype was observed a few times. The chain employs TRBV6-1 and TRBJ2-4; D not resolved. CDR3 length equals 15 residues. V was shortened by 3 bases and J by 0 bases, with 9 bases between the two germline ends. Germline values: CDR1 MNHNS, CDR2 SASEGT. As DNA, the CDR3 is TGTGCCAGCAGTGATATGACTTCAGCCAAAAACATTCAGTACTTC. Translated: CASSDMTSAKNIQYF.